These 6 T cell receptor beta chains came from one sample sequenced in a study of CD8 T cells in Susac syndrome. Random hexamers were used to reverse transcribe the RNA input (about 0.5 to 1 ug). TCRdb analysed the immunoSEQ multiplex PCR reads with MiXCR anew, one entry per CDR3 protein. The profile shows roughly 120,000 distinct CDR3 sequences, 85% to 95% of them singletons. The sequencing sample was made of CD4+ T cells from PBMCs. The receptor set was obtained from a human donor with multiple sclerosis.

The V and J genes are TRBV6-2 or TRBV6-3 and TRBJ2-1; 8 positions agree with TRBD2. V dropped 5 bases and J dropped 12; count of bases not matched to a gene: 15. CDR1 and CDR2 (germline): MNHEY, SVGEGT. The CDR3 sequence is 15 residues long. The CDR3 nucleotides read TGTGCCAGCAGTCCAGCGGGGGAGGGAGTAATAGGGCAGTTCTTC. Its translation is CASSPAGEGVIGQFF.

This chain connects TRBV4-2 to TRBJ2-4; tentatively, D is TRBD1 (6 bases). Germline lookup yields CDR1 LGHNA and CDR2 YNFKEQ. The CDR3 sequence is 15 residues long. Deletions cut 2 bases from V and 7 bases from J, with 15 bases between. The CDR3 sequence: CASSQQGSGVNIQYF. The CDR3 DNA reads TGTGCCAGCAGCCAACAGGGGTCTGGAGTGAACATTCAGTACTTC.

This clonotype was seen a single time. The genes are TRBV11-3 and TRBJ2-1; possible D gene TRBD1, 5 bases. CDR3 length equals 14 residues. In germline, CDR1 is SGHNT, CDR2 YENEEA. Trimming shortened V by 3 bases and J by 5 bases, and 11 bases separated the two germline ends. CDR3 DNA sequence: TGTGCCAGCAGCTTCACGACAGCTAACAATGAGCAGTTCTTC. It specifies CASSFTTANNEQFF.

The chain links TRBV9 to TRBJ1-2; a possible D gene is TRBD1 (6 bases). V was clipped by 7 bases and J by 9 bases, with 13 bases between them. The CDR3 covers 11 residues. Germline lookup yields CDR1 SGDLS and CDR2 YYNGEE. The CDR3 region is CASERDTRYTF. In DNA, the CDR3 is TGTGCCAGCGAGAGGGACACCCGCTACACCTTC.

The chain employs TRBV28 and TRBJ1-2; D might be TRBD1 (5 bases). V lost 2 bases and J 2 bases, leaving 12 bases between the germline ends. CDR1 is MDHEN, CDR2 SYDVKM, per germline. This CDR3 is 15 amino acids long. CDR3 DNA: TGTGCCAGCAGTTTAGAGGCAGGGCGGAACTATGGCTACACCTTC. Residues: CASSLEAGRNYGYTF.

The chain is built from TRBV6-2 or TRBV6-3 and TRBJ1-4; no clear D gene. The germline V gene has CDR1 MNHEY and CDR2 SVGEGT. Trimming removed 7 bases from V and 2 bases from J, with 11 bases in between. CDR3 length equals 14 residues. CDR3 region: CASNRGSTNEKLFF. The CDR3 region has the DNA TGTGCCAGCAATAGAGGATCCACTAATGAAAAACTGTTTTTT.